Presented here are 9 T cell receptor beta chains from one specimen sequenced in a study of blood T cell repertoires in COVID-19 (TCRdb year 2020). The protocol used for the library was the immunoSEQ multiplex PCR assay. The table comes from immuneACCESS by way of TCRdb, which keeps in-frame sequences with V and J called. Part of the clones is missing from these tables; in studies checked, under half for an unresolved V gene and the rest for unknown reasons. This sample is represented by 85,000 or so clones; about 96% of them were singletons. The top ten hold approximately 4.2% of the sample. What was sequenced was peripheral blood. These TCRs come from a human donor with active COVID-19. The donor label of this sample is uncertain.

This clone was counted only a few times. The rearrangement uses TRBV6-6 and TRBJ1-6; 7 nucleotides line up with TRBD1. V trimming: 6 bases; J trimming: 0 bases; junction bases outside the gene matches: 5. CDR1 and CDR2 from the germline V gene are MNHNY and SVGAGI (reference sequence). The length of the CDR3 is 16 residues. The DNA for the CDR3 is TGTGCCAGCAGACTCGGACAGGACTCCTATAATTCACCCCTCCACTTT. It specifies CASRLGQDSYNSPLHF.

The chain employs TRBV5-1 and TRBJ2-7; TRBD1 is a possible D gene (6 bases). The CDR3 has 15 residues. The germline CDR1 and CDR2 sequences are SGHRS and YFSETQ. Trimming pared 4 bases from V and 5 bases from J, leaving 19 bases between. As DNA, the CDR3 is TGCGCCAGCAGCCAAAGTACCCCGGGACACAACGAGCAGTACTTC. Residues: CASSQSTPGHNEQYF.

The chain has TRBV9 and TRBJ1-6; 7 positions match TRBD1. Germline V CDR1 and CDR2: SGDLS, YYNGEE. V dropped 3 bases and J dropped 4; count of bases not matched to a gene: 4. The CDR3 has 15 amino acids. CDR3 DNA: TGTGCCAGCAGCGCCGGGACAGTTTATAATTCACCCCTCCACTTT. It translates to CASSAGTVYNSPLHF.

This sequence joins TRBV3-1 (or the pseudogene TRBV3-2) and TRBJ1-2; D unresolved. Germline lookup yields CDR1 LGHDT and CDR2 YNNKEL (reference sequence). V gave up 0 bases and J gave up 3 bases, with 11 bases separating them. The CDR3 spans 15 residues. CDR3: CASSQDTRGYYGYTF. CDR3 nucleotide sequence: TGTGCCAGCAGCCAAGACACTCGGGGTTACTATGGCTACACCTTC.

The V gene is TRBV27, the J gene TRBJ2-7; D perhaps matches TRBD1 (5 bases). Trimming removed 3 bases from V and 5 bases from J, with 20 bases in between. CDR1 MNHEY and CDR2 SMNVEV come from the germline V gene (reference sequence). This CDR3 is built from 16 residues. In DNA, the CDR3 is TGTGCCAGCAGTTTCGTCGGTGGGGCCTCTGTCGACGAGCAGTACTTC. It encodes CASSFVGGASVDEQYF.

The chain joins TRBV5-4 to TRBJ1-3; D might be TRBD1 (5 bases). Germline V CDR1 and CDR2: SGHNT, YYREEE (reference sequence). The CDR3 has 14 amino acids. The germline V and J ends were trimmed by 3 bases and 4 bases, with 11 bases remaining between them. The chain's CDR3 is CASSSTEKGNTIYF. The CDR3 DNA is TGTGCCAGCAGCTCGACAGAGAAAGGAAACACCATATATTTT.

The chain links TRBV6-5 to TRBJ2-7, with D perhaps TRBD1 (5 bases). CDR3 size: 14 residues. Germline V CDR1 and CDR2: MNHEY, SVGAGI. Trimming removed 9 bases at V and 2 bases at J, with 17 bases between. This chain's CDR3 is CASRWAGRAYEQYF. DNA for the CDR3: TGTGCCAGTAGATGGGCAGGGCGTGCCTACGAGCAGTACTTC.

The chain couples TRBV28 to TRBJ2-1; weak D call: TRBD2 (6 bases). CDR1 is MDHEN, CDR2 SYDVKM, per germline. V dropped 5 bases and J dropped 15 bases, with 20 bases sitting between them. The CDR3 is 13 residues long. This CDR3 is CASSLLNPSVPFF. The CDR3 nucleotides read TGTGCCAGCAGTCTACTTAATCCTAGCGTCCCGTTCTTC.

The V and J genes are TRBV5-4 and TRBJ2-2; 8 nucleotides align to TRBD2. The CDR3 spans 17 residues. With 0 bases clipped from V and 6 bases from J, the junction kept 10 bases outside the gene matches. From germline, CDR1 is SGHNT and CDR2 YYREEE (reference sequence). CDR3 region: CASSLGHSGGPSGELFF. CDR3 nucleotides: TGTGCCAGCAGCTTGGGTCATTCGGGAGGGCCGTCCGGGGAGCTGTTTTTT.